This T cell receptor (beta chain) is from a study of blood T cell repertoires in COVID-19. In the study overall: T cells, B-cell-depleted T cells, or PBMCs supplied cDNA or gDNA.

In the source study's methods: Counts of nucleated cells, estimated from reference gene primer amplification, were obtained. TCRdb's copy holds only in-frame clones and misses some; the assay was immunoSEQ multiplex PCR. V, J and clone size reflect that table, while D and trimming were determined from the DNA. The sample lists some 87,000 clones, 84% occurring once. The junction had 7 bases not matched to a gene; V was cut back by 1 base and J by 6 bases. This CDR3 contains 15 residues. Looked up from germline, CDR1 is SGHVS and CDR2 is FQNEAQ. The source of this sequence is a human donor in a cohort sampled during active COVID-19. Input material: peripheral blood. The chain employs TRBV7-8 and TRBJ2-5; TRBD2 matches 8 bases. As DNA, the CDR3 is TGTGCCAGCAGCTTAGATCGGGAGGGCCGTCAGACCCAGTACTTC. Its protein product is CASSLDREGRQTQYF. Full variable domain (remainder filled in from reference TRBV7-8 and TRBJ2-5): GAGVSQSPRYKVAKRGQDVALRCDPISGHVSLFWYQQALGQGPEFLTYFQNEAQLDKSGLPSDRFFAERPEGSVSTLKIQRTQQEDSAVYLCASSLDREGRQTQYFGPGTRLLVL.